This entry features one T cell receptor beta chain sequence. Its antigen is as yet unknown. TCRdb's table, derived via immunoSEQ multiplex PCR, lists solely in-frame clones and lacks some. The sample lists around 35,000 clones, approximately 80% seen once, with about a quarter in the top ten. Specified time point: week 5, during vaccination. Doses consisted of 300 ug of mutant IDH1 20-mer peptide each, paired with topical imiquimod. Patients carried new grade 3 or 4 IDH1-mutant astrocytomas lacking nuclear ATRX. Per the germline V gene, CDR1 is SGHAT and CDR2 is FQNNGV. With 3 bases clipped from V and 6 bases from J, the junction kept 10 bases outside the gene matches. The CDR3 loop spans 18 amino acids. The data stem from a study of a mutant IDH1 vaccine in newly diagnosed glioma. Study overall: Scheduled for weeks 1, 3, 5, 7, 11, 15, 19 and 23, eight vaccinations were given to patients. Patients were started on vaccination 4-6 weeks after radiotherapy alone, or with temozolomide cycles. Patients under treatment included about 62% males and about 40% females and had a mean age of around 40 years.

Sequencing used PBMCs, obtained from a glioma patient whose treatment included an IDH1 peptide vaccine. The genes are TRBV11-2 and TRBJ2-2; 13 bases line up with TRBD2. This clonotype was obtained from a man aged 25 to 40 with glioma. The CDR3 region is CASSFPKTSGRRAGELFF. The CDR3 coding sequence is TGTGCCAGCAGCTTCCCGAAGACTAGCGGGAGGAGGGCCGGGGAGCTGTTTTTT.